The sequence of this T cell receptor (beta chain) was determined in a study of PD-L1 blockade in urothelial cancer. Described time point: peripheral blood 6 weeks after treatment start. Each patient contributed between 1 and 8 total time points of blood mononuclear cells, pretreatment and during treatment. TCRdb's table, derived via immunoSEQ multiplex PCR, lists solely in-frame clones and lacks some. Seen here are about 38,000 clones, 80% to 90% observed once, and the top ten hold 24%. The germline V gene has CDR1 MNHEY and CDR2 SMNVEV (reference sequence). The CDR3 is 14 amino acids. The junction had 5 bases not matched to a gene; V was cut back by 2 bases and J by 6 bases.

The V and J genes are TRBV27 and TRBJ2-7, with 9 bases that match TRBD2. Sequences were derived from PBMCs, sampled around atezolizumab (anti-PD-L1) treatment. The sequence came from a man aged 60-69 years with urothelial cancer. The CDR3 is CASSLRREGLEQYF. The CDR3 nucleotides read TGTGCCAGCAGTTTACGGCGGGAGGGCCTCGAGCAGTACTTC.